This record looks at one T cell receptor beta chain sequence and its context. What it binds is not known. The record originates from a study of shared clonotypes between healthy human individuals. Findings and caveats of the study: Generation of non-shared clonotypes was less probable than generation of clonotypes shared by all four donors.

The V end was cut by 4 bases, the J end by 3 bases, with 15 bases between. Germline loops: CDR1 SGHDN, CDR2 FVKESK. The CDR3 consists of 15 residues. The table came from immunoSEQ multiplex PCR; TCRdb's copy has only in-frame clones and leaves some out. In the table there are over a million clones, approximately 80% of which are singletons. This receptor was identified in a man younger than 35 in good health. Some clones in this sample may be carry-over from other donors' samples. This chain connects TRBV14 to TRBJ1-2; no definite D call. The sample consisted of memory CD4+ T cells from PBMCs. Indicated subset: CD45RA-negative fraction. CDR3 amino acids: CASSLRTASYYGYTF. DNA of the CDR3: TGTGCCAGCAGCCTACGGACGGCCTCCTACTATGGCTACACCTTC.